The clone carrying this T cell receptor (beta chain) has just one count. This record belongs to a study of blood T cell repertoires in COVID-19. On the study more broadly: Sites in the United States, Italy and Spain provided acute and convalescent COVID-19 samples. The cDNA or gDNA used as material had been derived from T cells, B-cell-depleted T cells, or PBMCs.

In the authors' workflow: Amplification with reference gene primers provided the estimates of nucleated cell counts. TCRdb's copy holds only in-frame clones and misses some; the assay was immunoSEQ multiplex PCR. The D gene and trimming were derived from the DNA, and the V and J assignments and clone size from that table. Of 200,000 to 300,000 clones in the sample, roughly 80% were seen once. Sequencing was performed on peripheral blood. The TCR was taken from a woman aged 18-30 years with acute or convalescent COVID-19.

The CDR3 DNA reads TGTGCCAGCAGCTCCCGTCCCCCCCGAGGCAATCAGCCCCAGCATTTT. Its protein product is CASSSRPPRGNQPQHF. V usage is TRBV7-2 and J usage is TRBJ1-5; D is unresolved. CDR3 length equals 16 residues. Germline loops: CDR1 SGHTA, CDR2 FQGNSA. V lost 4 bases and J lost 2, with 15 bases in between.